This T cell receptor (beta chain) emerged from a study of radiation and T cells in renal cell carcinoma. Method: immunoSEQ multiplex PCR; TCRdb's copy keeps in-frame clones and lacks some. Here the sample spans about 78,000 clones, 89% being singletons. This clone occurred a few times. Its target is unknown. General observations from the study: In blood, top tumor clones expanded by 2 weeks, shrinking by 4. Without pretreatment biopsies, baseline tumor clonotype presence was undetermined.

The time point: blood 4 weeks post-SBRT, at nephrectomy. Treatment of the sample: 15 Gy SBRT to primary tumor, nephrectomy 4 weeks later. Nephrectomy followed 15 Gy stereotactic body radiation by 4 weeks. Serial blood draws occurred at baseline and 2 and 4 weeks post-SBRT. Germline loops: CDR1 LNHNV, CDR2 YYDKDF (reference sequence). The length of the CDR3 is 17 residues. Trimming pared 2 bases from V and 0 bases from J, leaving 14 bases between. This clonotype originated in a woman in her 70s with renal cell carcinoma. Sample: blood, taken from a patient whose treatment included radiotherapy and nephrectomy. The gene calls are TRBV15 and TRBJ1-3, with D possibly matching TRBD1 (6 bases). The CDR3 DNA reads as TGTGCCACCAGCAGATCGGGACACGGATTCTCTGGAAACACCATATATTTT. It translates to CATSRSGHGFSGNTIYF.